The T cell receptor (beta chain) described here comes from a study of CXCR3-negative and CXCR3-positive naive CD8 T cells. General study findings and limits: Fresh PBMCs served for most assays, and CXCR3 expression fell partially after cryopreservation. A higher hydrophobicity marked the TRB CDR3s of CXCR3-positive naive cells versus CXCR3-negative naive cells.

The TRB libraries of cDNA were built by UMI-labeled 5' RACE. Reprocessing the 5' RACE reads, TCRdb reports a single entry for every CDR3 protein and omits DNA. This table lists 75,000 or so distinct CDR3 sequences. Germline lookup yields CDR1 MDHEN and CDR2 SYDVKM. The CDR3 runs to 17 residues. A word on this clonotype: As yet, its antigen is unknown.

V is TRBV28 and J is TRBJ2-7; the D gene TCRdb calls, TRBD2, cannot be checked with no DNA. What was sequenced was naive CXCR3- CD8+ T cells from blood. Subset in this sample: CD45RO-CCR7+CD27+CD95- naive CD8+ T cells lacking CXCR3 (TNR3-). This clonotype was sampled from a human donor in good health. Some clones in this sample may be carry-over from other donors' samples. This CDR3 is CASSRSGTSGSSYEQYF. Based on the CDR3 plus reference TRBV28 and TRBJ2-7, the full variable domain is DVKVTQSSRYLVKRTGEKVFLECVQDMDHENMFWYRQDPGLGLRLIYFSYDVKMKEKGDIPEGYSVSREKKERFSLILESASTNQTSMYLCASSRSGTSGSSYEQYFGPGTRLTVT.